This TCR beta chain emerged from a study of regulatory T cells in long-lasting Graves disease. Whole-study results and caveats: Lower TCR diversity characterized persistent Graves' patients relative to newly diagnosed patients. Persistent disease was characterized by preferential usage of TRBV28, TRBJ1-2 and TRBJ2-5.

This CDR3 region has 15 residues. Germline values: CDR1 SNHLY, CDR2 FYNNEI. V gave up 6 bases and J gave up 4 bases, with 18 bases separating them. With iRepertoire HTBI primers and Arm-PCR of CDR3 regions, TCR beta libraries were built. TCRdb passed the multiplex PCR reads through MiXCR, listing each CDR3 protein once. Among roughly 610,000 distinct CDR3 sequences, roughly 16% were seen once, and the ten largest hold 18%. The sample's time point: newly diagnosed GD, antithyroid drugs for less than 3 months. Researchers made the TCR library from RNA that was extracted from PBMCs. At least ten counts were recorded for this clonotype. The antigen is undetermined. These data were also filed under a second study, of T cells in Graves' hyperthyroidism and ophthalmopathy. From that report: The study enrolled patients aged 18 to 65 with newly diagnosed hyperthyroidism of under 2 months' duration. Initially, a first-round RT-PCR of the TCR CDR3 employed the HTBI primer set.

The chain employs TRBV2 and TRBJ1-2; the D is unclear. The TCR was taken from a young woman with Graves disease. Source: peripheral blood mononuclear cells (PBMCs), taken at new diagnosis, from a patient treated with antithyroid drugs. For the CDR3, the DNA is TGTGCCAGCAGCGCCCCCGCGCAGGTAGCCTATGGCTACACCTTC. This sequence encodes CASSAPAQVAYGYTF.